This T cell receptor beta chain originates from a study of CD4+ T cells in melanoma. This clone has only one observation. Generated by immunoSEQ multiplex PCR, the TCRdb table keeps only in-frame clones and is missing some. Here the sample spans about 50,000 clones, 89% being singletons. Trimming removed 2 bases from V and 6 bases from J; junction bases left unmatched: 9. Germline CDR1 reads MGHDK; CDR2 reads SYGVNS. The CDR3 is 18 residues long. Sequenced: peripheral blood. This chain uses TRBV25-1 with TRBJ2-2; 13 bases agree with TRBD2. This sequence was found in a human donor with melanoma. The CDR3 nucleotides read TGTGCCAGCAGTGAACCGGGACTAGCGGGGCATGGGCCCGGGGAGCTGTTTTTT. This translates into CASSEPGLAGHGPGELFF.